This T cell receptor beta chain was obtained from a study of T cell responses to AZD1222 COVID-19 vaccine. Clones were read by immunoSEQ multiplex PCR, and TCRdb kept only the in-frame ones, dropping some. The sample shows about 140,000 clones, approximately 90% of them seen only once. V was trimmed by 3 bases and J by 0 bases, leaving 12 bases between them. CDR3 size: 16 residues. Germline values: CDR1 SEHNR, CDR2 FQNEAQ (reference sequence). Specimen: peripheral blood, collected on day 0 of AZD1222 vaccination. This chain links TRBV7-9 with TRBJ1-3; unclear D gene. This receptor was identified in an adult in good health. The CDR3 region is CASSFEYVSSGNTIYF. CDR3 DNA sequence: TGTGCCAGCAGCTTTGAGTACGTAAGCTCTGGAAACACCATATATTTT. Complete variable domain (other parts from reference TRBV7-9 and TRBJ1-3): DTGVSQNPRHKITKRGQNVTFRCDPISEHNRLYWYRQTLGQGPEFLTYFQNEAQLEKSRLLSDRFSAERPKGSFSTLEIQRTEQGDSAMYLCASSFEYVSSGNTIYFGEGSWLTVV.